This T cell receptor beta chain came from a study of cytomegalovirus exposure and HLA in healthy donors. Germline V gives CDR1 MDHEN, CDR2 SYDVKM. This CDR3 is built from 15 residues. V lost 3 bases to trimming and J lost 0 bases, with 12 bases between them. This PCR relied on a set of 60 Vbeta primers and 13 Jbeta primers. Per the original methods: About 10 million of about 88 million unique TCR beta chains were shared, per a later count. Some clones are missing from TCRdb's copy, which holds only in-frame ones; the method was immunoSEQ multiplex PCR. The V and J calls and clone size are taken from that table; D and trimming were inferred from the DNA. The sample comprises fewer than 100,000 clones, roughly 80% of which are singletons, and over 15% rests with the top ten.

The specimen was PBMCs. V and J are TRBV28 and TRBJ2-7; unclear D gene. This TCR derives from a man aged 55-75 years in good health and CMV-seropositive. CDR3 in amino acids: CASSFLARFSYEQYF. Written as DNA, the CDR3 is TGTGCCAGCAGTTTCCTGGCGCGGTTCTCCTACGAGCAGTACTTC.